This section outlines one TCR beta chain sequence together with its context. Generated by immunoSEQ multiplex PCR, the TCRdb table keeps only in-frame clones and is missing some. The sample has roughly 110,000 clones, just under 95% seen once. The sample is drawn from a study of T cell changes during pregnancy in multiple sclerosis. Sample: peripheral blood, taken in the third trimester of pregnancy. The receptor was derived from a female donor in good health, enrolled as a control in a pregnancy study.

This chain's CDR3 is CASSVGPFEGGGEQFF. The CDR3 region has the DNA TGTGCCAGCAGCGTAGGTCCCTTTGAGGGCGGCGGTGAGCAGTTCTTC. The rearrangement links TRBV9 to TRBJ2-1; tentatively, D is TRBD2 (5 bases). CDR1 and CDR2 from the germline V gene are SGDLS and YYNGEE. Trimming stripped 0 bases from V and 9 bases from J, with 19 bases between. This CDR3 region has 16 residues.